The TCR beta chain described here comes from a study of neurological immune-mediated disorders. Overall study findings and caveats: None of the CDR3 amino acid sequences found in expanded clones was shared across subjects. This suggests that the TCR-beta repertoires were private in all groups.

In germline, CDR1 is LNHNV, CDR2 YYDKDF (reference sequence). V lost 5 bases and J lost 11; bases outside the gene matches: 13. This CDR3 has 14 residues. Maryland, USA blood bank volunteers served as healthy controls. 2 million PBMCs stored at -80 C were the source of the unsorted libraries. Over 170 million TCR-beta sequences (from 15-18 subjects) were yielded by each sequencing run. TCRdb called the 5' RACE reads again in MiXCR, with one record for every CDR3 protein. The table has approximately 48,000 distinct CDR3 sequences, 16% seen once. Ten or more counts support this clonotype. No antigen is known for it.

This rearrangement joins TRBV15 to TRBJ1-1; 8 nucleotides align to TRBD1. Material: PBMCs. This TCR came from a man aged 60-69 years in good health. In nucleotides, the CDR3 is TGTGCCACCAGCTTTCGGACAGGGAGGGATCTGGCTTTCTTT. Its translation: CATSFRTGRDLAFF. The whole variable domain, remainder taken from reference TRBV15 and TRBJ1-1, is DAMVIQNPRYQVTQFGKPVTLSCSQTLNHNVMYWYQQKSSQAPKLLFHYYDKDFNNEADTPDNFQSRRPNTSFCFLDIRSPGLGDTAMYLCATSFRTGRDLAFFGQGTRLTVV.